Listed here is a single TCR beta chain. The antigen is not known. This specimen belongs to a study of T-cell reconstitution after alpha-beta-depleted transplantation in children. TCRbeta library construction was performed incorporating unique molecular identifiers. Each CDR3 protein is one row after TCRdb ran MiXCR on the PCR reads. The data show 350,000 to 500,000 distinct CDR3 sequences, with around 46% seen just once and 25% to 30% held by the top ten. Study observations and caveats: Some patients' high day-60 TCRbeta diversity was attributed to recipient cells surviving conditioning. Fresh T-cell production supplied most of the T-cell counts and diversity seen one year after transplant.

The V end was cut by 3 bases, the J end by 5 bases, with 17 bases between. The CDR3 runs to 15 residues. Per the germline V gene, CDR1 is SQVTM and CDR2 is ANQGSEA. The V and J genes are TRBV29-1 and TRBJ2-1; D is possibly TRBD2 (5 bases). The sample was PBMCs, taken before TCRalphabeta/CD19-depleted stem cell transplant. The sequence was obtained from a girl aged 2-10 years with aplastic anemia, due to receive a stem cell transplant. The chain's CDR3 is CSVEGRGGRDNEQFF. CDR3 nucleotides: TGCAGCGTTGAGGGAAGAGGAGGAAGGGACAATGAGCAGTTCTTC.